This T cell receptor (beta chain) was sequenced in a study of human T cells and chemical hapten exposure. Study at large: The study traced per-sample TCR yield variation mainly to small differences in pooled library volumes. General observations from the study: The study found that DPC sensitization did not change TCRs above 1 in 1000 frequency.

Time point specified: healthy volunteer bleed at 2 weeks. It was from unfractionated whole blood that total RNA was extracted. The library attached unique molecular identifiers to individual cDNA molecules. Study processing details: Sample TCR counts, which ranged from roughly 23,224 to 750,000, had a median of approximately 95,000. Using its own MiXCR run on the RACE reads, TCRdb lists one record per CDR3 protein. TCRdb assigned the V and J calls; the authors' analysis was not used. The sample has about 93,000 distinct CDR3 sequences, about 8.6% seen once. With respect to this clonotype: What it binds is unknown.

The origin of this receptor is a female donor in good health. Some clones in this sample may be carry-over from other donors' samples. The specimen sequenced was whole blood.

The DNA for the CDR3 is TGTGCCAGCAGCGTCCAACTGACTAGCACAGATACGCAGTATTTT. Its protein product is CASSVQLTSTDTQYF. This rearrangement joins TRBV9 to TRBJ2-3; D unclear. From germline, CDR1 is SGDLS and CDR2 YYNGEE. Trimming shortened V by 2 bases and J by 0 bases, and 10 bases separated the two germline ends. CDR3 length: 15 amino acids. The full variable domain, with the rest looked up from reference TRBV9 and TRBJ2-3, is DSGVTQTPKHLITATGQRVTLRCSPRSGDLSVYWYQQSLDQGLQFLIQYYNGEERAKGNILERFSAQQFPDLHSELNLSSLELGDSALYFCASSVQLTSTDTQYFGPGTRLTVL.